The rows below give T cell receptor beta chains drawn from one sample of a study of cytomegalovirus exposure and HLA in healthy donors. Sequencing used immunoSEQ multiplex PCR; TCRdb keeps in-frame clones, though not all of them. The sample lists 75,000 to 90,000 clones; about 78% were seen once. Sequencing input: PBMCs. The receptors stem from a man aged 50 or older in good health and CMV-seronegative. The CDR3 runs from the conserved cysteine through the conserved F or W. The order of the fields is V gene, D gene, clone size, J gene, CDR3 DNA, CDR3 protein. The D gene is left open where the match is weak. Expanded clones are given a class, and other clones once, few, many or no size at all.

>TRBV19|TRBD1|once|TRBJ1-6
TGTGCCAGTAAGCCAGGGGGAGGCAATTCACCCCTCCACTTT
CASKPGGGNSPLHF
>TRBV28|TRBD1|.|TRBJ1-5
TGTGCCAGCAGACCCAGGGGGTATAGCAATCAGCCCCAGCATTTT
CASRPRGYSNQPQHF
>TRBV6-5|.|.|TRBJ1-5
TGTGCCAGCGCGATGAGGGCCGGCAATCAGCCCCAGCATTTT
CASAMRAGNQPQHF
>TRBV7-3|TRBD2|.|TRBJ2-2
TGTGCCAGCAGCGTGCGGGGGGCAGGACCCGGGGAGCTGTTTTTT
CASSVRGAGPGELFF
>TRBV2|.|.|TRBJ1-2
TGTGCCAGCACCTCTCTCAGGACTCCCTTAGACTATGGCTACACCTTC
CASTSLRTPLDYGYTF
>TRBV6-5|.|.|TRBJ1-5
TGTGCCAGCAGTTACTCGAGGCATAGCAATCAGCCCCAGCATTTT
CASSYSRHSNQPQHF
>TRBV10-3|TRBD1|few|TRBJ2-3
TGTGCCATCAGTGAAGGTGGTGAAGGACAGGGCGGTGATACGCAGTATTTT
CAISEGGEGQGGDTQYF
>TRBV19|TRBD1|.|TRBJ1-5
TGTGCCAGTAGTACCCCGGGGACAGCCCGCAATCAGCCCCAGCATTTT
CASSTPGTARNQPQHF
>TRBV7-3|.|.|TRBJ1-6
TGTGCCAGCAGCTTAGCGCAGCCCCCGACTTATAATTCACCCCTCCACTTT
CASSLAQPPTYNSPLHF
>TRBV13|TRBD1|.|TRBJ1-3
TGTGCCAGCAGCCTGGGACAGGGCTACACCATATATTTT
CASSLGQGYTIYF
>TRBV21-1|.|.|TRBJ2-7
TGTGCCAGCAGCAAAGTTGGGCGGGGGCCGATATACTCCTACGAGCAGTACTTC
CASSKVGRGPIYSYEQYF
>TRBV15|TRBD1|.|TRBJ2-5
TGTGCCACCAGCAGAGATGGGACAGAGGAGACCCAGTACTTC
CATSRDGTEETQYF
>TRBV19|TRBD2|.|TRBJ2-4
TGTGCCAGTCGATCAGTCGGGGGGGGGCGATCCAAAAACATTCAGTACTTC
CASRSVGGGRSKNIQYF
>TRBV11-1|TRBD1|few|TRBJ2-5
TGTGCCAGCAGCTTAGGGGGGACAGGGGAGACCCAGTACTTC
CASSLGGTGETQYF
>TRBV9|TRBD1|.|TRBJ1-2
TGTGCCAGCAGCTCTACCTGGACAGGTTACTATGGCTACACCTTC
CASSSTWTGYYGYTF
>TRBV5-4|.|once|TRBJ2-3
TGTGCCAGCAGCTTGGGGGGGGTTAGCACAGATACGCAGTATTTT
CASSLGGVSTDTQYF
>TRBV2|.|once|TRBJ1-1
TGTGCCAGCAGTCTCCGGGTTACGAACACTGAAGCTTTCTTT
CASSLRVTNTEAFF
>TRBV19|.|.|TRBJ1-5
TGTGCCAGTAGTATATCACACCGGGGGGCACGTAGGAATAGCAATCAGCCCCAGCATTTT
CASSISHRGARRNSNQPQHF
>TRBV19|.|.|TRBJ1-3
TGTGCCAGTAGCTACACAGGGAAGGCTGGAAACACCATATATTTT
CASSYTGKAGNTIYF
>TRBV7-9|.|.|TRBJ2-1
TGTTCCAGCAGCTTTGGTGGGGGGGAGCAGTTCTTC
CSSSFGGGEQFF
>TRBV5-1|TRBD1|.|TRBJ1-4
TGCGCCAGCAGCCCGGGACGCGGGACAGGGTTTACTAATGAAAAACTGTTTTTT
CASSPGRGTGFTNEKLFF
>TRBV4-2|.|once|TRBJ2-3
TGTGCCAGCAGCCATAATGTCCGGACTACCACAGATACGCAGTATTTT
CASSHNVRTTTDTQYF
>TRBV18|TRBD1|.|TRBJ2-7
TGTGCCAGCTCAGGACCGGGACAGGTTTCCTACGAGCAGTACTTC
CASSGPGQVSYEQYF
>TRBV6-1|TRBD1|few|TRBJ1-1
TGTGCCACCGAACAGGGGCAAGTCCGGTATACTGAAGCTTTCTTT
CATEQGQVRYTEAFF
>TRBV11-2|.|.|TRBJ2-3
TGTGCCAGCAGCTTAGAAGGGGGGGTGACACAGGCTACGCAGTATTTT
CASSLEGGVTQATQYF
>TRBV5-1|TRBD2|.|TRBJ2-7
TGCGCCAGCAGCTTGGCTAGCGGGGGGAACTACGAGCAGTACTTC
CASSLASGGNYEQYF
>TRBV2|.|few|TRBJ2-7
TGTGCCAGCCAAAAGGGGGTGGGCGGGGGATCCTACGAGCAGTACTTC
CASQKGVGGGSYEQYF
>TRBV6-5|TRBD1|.|TRBJ1-2
TGTGCCAGCAGTCGGGACAGGGGCTATGGCTACACCTTC
CASSRDRGYGYTF
>TRBV30|.|few|TRBJ1-4
TGTGCCTGGAATCCGGGGAATGAAAAACTGTTTTTT
CAWNPGNEKLFF
>TRBV11-3|TRBD2|.|TRBJ2-1
TGTGCCAGCAGCTTGGTAGCGGGGGGGAACAATGAGCAGTTCTTC
CASSLVAGGNNEQFF
>TRBV7-3|.|.|TRBJ2-1
TGTGCCAGCAGCTTAGAAGCCCAGGGGTACAATGAGCAGTTCTTC
CASSLEAQGYNEQFF
>TRBV7-9|TRBD1|.|TRBJ1-5
TGTGCCAGCAGCTTAGGGCAGGGGGTTCATCAGCCCCAGCATTTT
CASSLGQGVHQPQHF
>TRBV7-3|TRBD2|.|TRBJ2-1
TGTGCCAGCAGCCTCCGAGGAATTGGGGGCGGGGGGGACTCCTACAATGAGCAGTTCTTC
CASSLRGIGGGGDSYNEQFF
>TRBV9|TRBD2|.|TRBJ2-5
TGTGCCAGCAGCGTTGGAGCCGGGGGGGCCACAGAGACCCAGTACTTC
CASSVGAGGATETQYF
>TRBV19|.|.|TRBJ1-1
TGTGCCAGTATAAGGTTCGGACAGTCGAACACTGAAGCTTTCTTT
CASIRFGQSNTEAFF
>TRBV28|.|.|TRBJ1-3
TGTGCCAGCAGTTCACCGGAGGGGCCCCCCTCTGGAAACACCATATATTTT
CASSSPEGPPSGNTIYF
>TRBV5-1|.|.|TRBJ1-6
TGCGCCAGCAGTTTTGCGAGACAGAGAAGTTCACCCCTCCACTTT
CASSFARQRSSPLHF
>TRBV7-2|TRBD1|.|TRBJ1-2
TGTGCCAGCAGCTTAGGGTACAGGGGGGATAGCTACACCTTC
CASSLGYRGDSYTF
>TRBV6-1|.|.|TRBJ1-2
TGTGCCAGCCGCCCGCCGGGTAACTATGGCTACACCTTC
CASRPPGNYGYTF
>TRBV4-1|TRBD2|once|TRBJ2-2
TGCGCCAGCTCGACTAGCGGCGGGGACACCGGGGAGCTGTTTTTT
CASSTSGGDTGELFF
>TRBV25-1|.|.|TRBJ1-5
TGTGCCAGCAGTAGGACAGGCAATCAGCCCCAGCATTTT
CASSRTGNQPQHF
>TRBV6-5|.|.|TRBJ1-5
TGTGCCAGCAGTTCTGCGGGGAAAGCTGATCAGCCCCAGCATTTT
CASSSAGKADQPQHF
>TRBV11-3|TRBD2|.|TRBJ2-2
TGTGCCAGCAGCTTAACGAGAGCGGGGGGGGCCGGGGAGCTGTTTTTT
CASSLTRAGGAGELFF
>TRBV11-3|.|once|TRBJ1-1
TGTGCCAGCAGCGAACTAGGGAGACTTGAAGCTTTCTTT
CASSELGRLEAFF
>TRBV6-1|.|.|TRBJ1-1
TGTGCCAGCAGTACCCGTAACAGGGAAAACACTGAAGCTTTCTTT
CASSTRNRENTEAFF
>TRBV4-1|TRBD2|.|TRBJ2-1
TGCGCCAGCAGCCGAGGTAGCGGGGGGGCCGTCATCTCTTACAATGAGCAGTTCTTC
CASSRGSGGAVISYNEQFF
>TRBV2|TRBD1|once|TRBJ2-3
TGTGCCAGCAGACCCACCGGGACAGGTAGCACAGATACGCAGTATTTT
CASRPTGTGSTDTQYF
>TRBV5-4|TRBD1|.|TRBJ1-2
TGTGCCAGCAGCGGGACAGGGGGCGCGTTTAAGGATGGCTACACCTTC
CASSGTGGAFKDGYTF
>TRBV27|.|.|TRBJ1-4
TGTGCCAGCAGTTCCCTGGACAGCTATGAAAAACTGTTTTTT
CASSSLDSYEKLFF
>TRBV5-3|TRBD1|once|TRBJ1-1
TGTGCCAGAAGCTATTACAGGGGGAGTGAAGCTTTCTTT
CARSYYRGSEAFF